A selection of T cell receptor beta chains follows, all from one sample in a study of T-cell memory formation after mild COVID-19. A single record per CDR3 protein comes from TCRdb applying MiXCR to the 5' RACE reads. Here the sample spans a few hundred thousand distinct CDR3 sequences, approximately 15% being singletons. Sequencing used PBMCs or a T cell subset sorted from them (not recorded which). Receptors were obtained from a man between 18 and 29 years old who had mild COVID-19 (a few samples of this study predate the infection). Cell type and time point are not known. The CDR3 runs from the conserved cysteine through the conserved F or W. A D gene is named only where the DNA matches it firmly. Rows give clone size only sometimes, using once, few, many, or a class for an expanded clone.

cdr3_nt cdr3_aa v_call clone_size d_call j_call
TGTGCCAGCAGCCATGGCGGGGGTTTACAAGAGACCCAGTACTTC CASSHGGGLQETQYF TRBV7-9 NA TRBD2 TRBJ2-5
TGTGCCAGCAGCCTTCCGGGACAGGGGAACAATGAGCAGTTCTTC CASSLPGQGNNEQFF TRBV28 NA TRBD1 TRBJ2-1
TGTGCCAGCAGTCCCGGGCCCAACACCGGGGAGCTGTTTTTT CASSPGPNTGELFF TRBV7-3 many NA TRBJ2-2
TGTGCCAGCAGCTTCTCGGGGACCGACAACACTGAAGCTTTCTTT CASSFSGTDNTEAFF TRBV7-3 NA NA TRBJ1-1
TGTGCCAGCAGCTTTTTCATGACAGCGAACACTGAAGCTTTCTTT CASSFFMTANTEAFF TRBV7-9 few NA TRBJ1-1
TGTGCCAGCGGGGACAGATCATCTAGCACAGATACGCAGTATTTT CASGDRSSSTDTQYF TRBV12-3/TRBV12-4 NA TRBD1 TRBJ2-3
TGTGCCAGCAGTTTAGACTGGGGGGGGACCCAGTACTTC CASSLDWGGTQYF TRBV7-3 NA TRBD2 TRBJ2-5
TGTGCCAGCAGCCCCCCCCTAGCGGGGGGTAGCACAGATACGCAGTATTTT CASSPPLAGGSTDTQYF TRBV7-9 NA TRBD2 TRBJ2-3
TGCGCCAGCAGGTTGGGTGCCACCCCGGTCACAACTAATGAAAAACTGTTTTTT CASRLGATPVTTNEKLFF TRBV5-1 NA NA TRBJ1-4
TGCGCCAGCAGCCAAGATTTTGACAGGTCAAGCTCCTATAATTCACCCCTCCACTTT CASSQDFDRSSSYNSPLHF TRBV4-3 few NA TRBJ1-6
TGCAGTGCTAGAGATGTCGTAGCGGGGGGGGACAATGAGCAGTTCTTC CSARDVVAGGDNEQFF TRBV20-1 few TRBD2 TRBJ2-1
TGCAGTGCCCTACCCGTGGGCCTGCGGAACATTCAGTACTTC CSALPVGLRNIQYF TRBV20-1 few NA TRBJ2-4
TGTGCCAGCAGCTTAGCTACGGGCTATGGCTACACCTTC CASSLATGYGYTF TRBV7-9 NA NA TRBJ1-2
TGTGCCATCAGTGAGATCGCGGACCACACAGATACGCAGTATTTT CAISEIADHTDTQYF TRBV10-3 few NA TRBJ2-3
TGTGCCAGCAGGTTGGTGCGGAGAACTGAAGCTTTCTTT CASRLVRRTEAFF TRBV6-2/TRBV6-3 NA NA TRBJ1-1
TGTGCCAGCAGTTACGGTTCGGGGACAACCTACGAGCAGTACTTC CASSYGSGTTYEQYF TRBV6-5 NA NA TRBJ2-7
TGTGCCAGCGCGGGGGGGCTTAAAGATACGCAGTATTTT CASAGGLKDTQYF TRBV11-2 NA TRBD2 TRBJ2-3
TGCGCCAGCAGCCAAGATTTGGCCACCAATCAGCCCCAGCATTTT CASSQDLATNQPQHF TRBV4-3 many NA TRBJ1-5
TGTGCCAGCAGTTCTTACTTCACCGGGGAGCTGTTTTTT CASSSYFTGELFF TRBV12-3/TRBV12-4 few NA TRBJ2-2
TGTGCCATCAGTGGCCGGGACTTGACAACTCGAGGGGAACAAGAGACCCAGTACTTC CAISGRDLTTRGEQETQYF TRBV10-3 few NA TRBJ2-5
TGTGCCAGCAGATACAGGGAGGAAGAGACCCAGTACTTC CASRYREEETQYF TRBV6-2/TRBV6-3 many NA TRBJ2-5
TGTGCCACCACGCCAAGGACAACAGACACAGATACGCAGTATTTT CATTPRTTDTDTQYF TRBV12-3/TRBV12-4 many NA TRBJ2-3
TGCAGTGCTGGACAGGCAGGGAGGGGCTACACCTTC CSAGQAGRGYTF TRBV20-1 NA TRBD1 TRBJ1-2
TGTGCCAGCAGCGTAGCAGGGATGAACACAGATACGCAGTATTTT CASSVAGMNTDTQYF TRBV9 NA NA TRBJ2-3
TGTGCCAGCAGTTCCCCTATGGAGACCCAGTACTTC CASSSPMETQYF TRBV12-3/TRBV12-4 many NA TRBJ2-5
TGCGCCAGCAGCCAAGGAGAGGGGGGGACCCAGTACTTC CASSQGEGGTQYF TRBV4-3 NA NA TRBJ2-5
TGCAGTGCCAGCCAGGGGCAATTAACCGGGGAGCTGTTTTTT CSASQGQLTGELFF TRBV20-1 NA NA TRBJ2-2
TGTGCCAGCTCACCAGCCGGGACAGGGCGAACCACCGGGGAGCTGTTTTTT CASSPAGTGRTTGELFF TRBV18 NA TRBD1 TRBJ2-2
TGTGCCAGCAGCGACAGGGCCTCCTACAATGAGCAGTTCTTC CASSDRASYNEQFF TRBV3-1 few TRBD1 TRBJ2-1
TGTGCCAGCAGCGTGGGGGCATCTAATTCACCCCTCCACTTT CASSVGASNSPLHF TRBV9 few NA TRBJ1-6
TGTGCCAGCAGCCAAGATGACAGCGGGAATCAGCCCCAGCATTTT CASSQDDSGNQPQHF TRBV3-1 few NA TRBJ1-5
TGTGCCAGCAGCCCTGGGAGGGTCGACACTGAAGCTTTCTTT CASSPGRVDTEAFF TRBV7-9 few NA TRBJ1-1
TGCAGCGTTGGCCGGGACAGGCGCTACACCTTC CSVGRDRRYTF TRBV29-1 many TRBD1 TRBJ1-2
TGCGCCAGCAGCCAAAGCCCCCCGACTAGGATTAACTATGGCTACACCTTC CASSQSPPTRINYGYTF TRBV4-3 few NA TRBJ1-2
TGTGCCAGCAGCTTAGTCGCGAGCTCTGGAAACACCATATATTTT CASSLVASSGNTIYF TRBV11-2 NA NA TRBJ1-3
TGCAGCGTTGAAGATCCAGGCACAGATACGCAGTATTTT CSVEDPGTDTQYF TRBV29-1 few NA TRBJ2-3
TGTGCCAGCAGCTTCGTACAGGGAGGATCACCCCTCCACTTT CASSFVQGGSPLHF TRBV7-2 NA NA TRBJ1-6
TGTGCCAGCAGCTCCGGGACTGCCAATGAGCAGTTCTTC CASSSGTANEQFF TRBV7-7 many NA TRBJ2-1
TGCGCCAGCAGCTTGAATCGGCGACAAAGAGAAGAGACCCAGTACTTC CASSLNRRQREETQYF TRBV5-1 many NA TRBJ2-5
TGTGCCACCAGTGATCGTTCCTTTGAGCAGTTCTTC CATSDRSFEQFF TRBV24-1 few NA TRBJ2-1
TGTGCCAGCAGCGTAGGCCCGAGCAGGGTAAATCCCAATGAGCAGTTCTTC CASSVGPSRVNPNEQFF TRBV9 NA NA TRBJ2-1
TGCGCCAGCAGCTTGAGGCCAGGGGCCGGGGAGCTGTTTTTT CASSLRPGAGELFF TRBV5-1 NA NA TRBJ2-2
TGTGCCAGCAGCTTAGCGGGTTACTGGACTTCAACTATTGTCACCGGGGAGCTGTTTTTT CASSLAGYWTSTIVTGELFF TRBV7-8 few NA TRBJ2-2
TGCGCCAGCAGCTCTTCAGGGGGATCCTACAATGAGCAGTTCTTC CASSSSGGSYNEQFF TRBV4-3 many TRBD1 TRBJ2-1
TGTGCCAGCAGCCTAAACAGGGGATCAGGAAACACCATATATTTT CASSLNRGSGNTIYF TRBV3-1 few TRBD1 TRBJ1-3
TGTGCCAGCAGCTCCAATCTGGGGAATTCACCCCTCCACTTT CASSSNLGNSPLHF TRBV7-9 few NA TRBJ1-6
TGCGCCAGCAGCTTGGGAGAGACCGGGACAGTCAATGAGCAGTTCTTC CASSLGETGTVNEQFF TRBV5-1 NA TRBD1 TRBJ2-1
TGCGCCAGCAGCTCCCAAGGTGGGACTAGCGGAAATACGCAGTATTTT CASSSQGGTSGNTQYF TRBV5-1 NA TRBD2 TRBJ2-3
TGCAGTGCTAGTTCCAGAAGCTATGGCTACACCTTC CSASSRSYGYTF TRBV20-1 few NA TRBJ1-2
TGTGCCAGTAGCACACCGGGACAGGGGCCAGATACGCAGTATTTT CASSTPGQGPDTQYF TRBV19 NA TRBD1 TRBJ2-3
TGTGCCAGCAGCCCCGACGGGAACACGCAGTATTTT CASSPDGNTQYF TRBV12-3/TRBV12-4 NA NA TRBJ2-3
TGTGCCAGCAGCCCGCCGGACCCCGGGATAGGTCCCGTGGATACGCAGTATTTT CASSPPDPGIGPVDTQYF TRBV6-2/TRBV6-3 NA NA TRBJ2-3
TGTGCCAGCATACTTACGCCGGGGGGAACTGAAGCTTTCTTT CASILTPGGTEAFF TRBV12-3/TRBV12-4 few NA TRBJ1-1
TGTGCTAGTGTCCAGGACAGACCCAATCAGCCCCAGCATTTT CASVQDRPNQPQHF TRBV12-5 few NA TRBJ1-5
TGTGCCAGCAGGTTAAGACAGAACACTGAAGCTTTCTTT CASRLRQNTEAFF TRBV11-2 few NA TRBJ1-1
TGTGCCAGCAGCCAAGATGACAGGGGAGAGACCCAGTACTTC CASSQDDRGETQYF TRBV3-1 few TRBD1 TRBJ2-5
TGTGCCAGCAGCTTAGTAGGTTTAGGGTACGAGCAGTACTTC CASSLVGLGYEQYF TRBV7-9 NA NA TRBJ2-7
TGCAGTGCTAGAGAGGCGGGCTCTGGAAACACCATATATTTT CSAREAGSGNTIYF TRBV20-1 NA NA TRBJ1-3